This T cell receptor (beta chain) was sequenced during a study of Tregs in tolerant kidney transplant recipients (dated by TCRdb to 2018 to 2020). About the study as a whole: The study used TCRbeta sequencing to identify donor-specific regulatory T cells before combined kidney and bone marrow transplantation, then tracked those cells after transplant.

For TCRbeta CDR3 sequencing, genomic DNA from the sorted cells was extracted using the QIAGEN DNeasy Blood and Tissue Kit. High-throughput TCRbeta CDR3 sequencing was carried out commercially through immunoSEQ, with PCR amplification with bias correction and internal controls included. As for how the authors treated the data: A unique productive TCRbeta sequence was defined by the CDR3 nucleotide sequence when primers matched, and otherwise by the CDR3 amino acid sequence together with the Vbeta and Jbeta genes. To correct sorting error, sequences shared between sorted populations at a frequency ratio of 2:1 or less were removed; the rest were assigned to the higher population. Donor-reactive sequences were defined as at least 5-fold expanded in CFSE-low cells versus unstimulated cells, with frequency of at least 0.01% in CFSE-low cells. Jensen-Shannon divergence, calculated on the top 100 TCRbeta sequences ranked by frequency, was used to quantify repertoire divergence. For samples with multiple sequencing runs, sorting error was corrected in each run separately before the runs were combined. What TCRdb holds here is the immuneACCESS table cut down to in-frame rearrangements. Part of the clones is not present; checked against another copy, under half of the missing clones reflect an unresolved V gene, and the others are unexplained. For V, J and clone size, that table is used; D and trimming come from the DNA. This sample holds fewer than 55,000 clones; roughly nine tenths were observed only once. Of the sample, around 16% is held by the ten largest clones.

Broader findings and caveats from the paper: Expanding Tregs with activated donor B cells appeared to identify the most biologically relevant and donor-specific TCRbeta repertoire. In tolerant patients, donor-specific Tregs expanded more than Tregs overall, which suggests antigen-driven rather than nonspecific expansion. Although technical replication error seemed to be minimal, the question of biological reproducibility was not addressed directly. For some patients, the PCR primers changed as time went on, which meant samples from those patients could not be compared with one another at the nucleotide level. Because the study included only a small number of patients, the results must be confirmed in larger populations and under other immunosuppression protocols.

The trim is 2 bases for V and 4 bases for J, with a gap of 14 bases between the germline ends. Including cysteine and phenylalanine, the CDR3 has 15 amino acids. Kept here is only the CDR3 DNA, which spans 45 bases and is read in frame from base 1. The germline V gene (reference sequence) specifies PRHDT as CDR1 and FYEKMQ as CDR2. The transplants used related donors along with nonmyeloablative bone marrow transplantation, and in the human trials mixed chimerism was transient. Unstimulated Tregs (CD4+CD25+CD127-), CD4+ non-Tregs (CD4+CD25-), CD4 and CD8 cells were FACS-sorted from thawed PBMCs. Several combined kidney and bone marrow transplant recipients from the ITN036ST trial were included as patients, and samples were available only from these trial subjects. Healthy control blood was separated into PBMCs by Ficoll density gradient and cryopreserved, and patient PBMCs were collected both before and after transplant.

This clone was seen only once. Its antigen has not been determined. The input lacks base qualities; no much larger clone sits a single base away. This material consisted of CD8+ T cells from blood (PBMCs), taken 12 months after the transplant. The source of this sequence is a human patient who received a combined kidney and bone marrow transplant. After a transplant, some of the T cells may come from the graft donor. The rearrangement combines TRBV13 with TRBJ1-2; the D gene is perhaps TRBD1, from 5 matching bases. The CDR3 corresponds to CASSLNLDILYGYTF. DNA sequence: TGTGCCAGCAGCTTAAATTTGGACATACTCTATGGCTACACCTTC. With the rest looked up from the reference TRBV13 and TRBJ1-2 genes rather than sequenced, the full variable domain is AAGVIQSPRHLIKEKRETATLKCYPIPRHDTVYWYQQGPGQDPQFLISFYEKMQSDKGSIPDRFSAQQFSDYHSELNMSSLELGDSALYFCASSLNLDILYGYTFGSGTRLTVV.